The sequence of this T cell receptor beta chain was determined in a study of blood T cell repertoires in COVID-19. Study overall: Sample material is recorded as cDNA or gDNA derived from T cells, B-cell-depleted T cells, or PBMCs.

Profiling relied on immunoSEQ multiplex PCR, and the TCRdb table lists in-frame clones only, not all of them. The repertoire holds about 240,000 clones, with 82% as singletons. The J segment lost 6 bases and the V segment lost 3 bases, leaving 9 bases of the junction unmatched. Germline V gene data show CDR1 as SNHLY and CDR2 as FYNNEI. The length of the CDR3 is 16 residues. Sample: peripheral blood. V gene TRBV2 combines with J gene TRBJ2-1, with 9 bases aligning to TRBD1. The receptor was derived from a woman aged 55-75 years with active or convalescent COVID-19. The CDR3 here is CASSEIGQGMINEQFF. The CDR3 region has the DNA TGTGCCAGCAGTGAGATCGGACAGGGGATGATCAATGAGCAGTTCTTC.